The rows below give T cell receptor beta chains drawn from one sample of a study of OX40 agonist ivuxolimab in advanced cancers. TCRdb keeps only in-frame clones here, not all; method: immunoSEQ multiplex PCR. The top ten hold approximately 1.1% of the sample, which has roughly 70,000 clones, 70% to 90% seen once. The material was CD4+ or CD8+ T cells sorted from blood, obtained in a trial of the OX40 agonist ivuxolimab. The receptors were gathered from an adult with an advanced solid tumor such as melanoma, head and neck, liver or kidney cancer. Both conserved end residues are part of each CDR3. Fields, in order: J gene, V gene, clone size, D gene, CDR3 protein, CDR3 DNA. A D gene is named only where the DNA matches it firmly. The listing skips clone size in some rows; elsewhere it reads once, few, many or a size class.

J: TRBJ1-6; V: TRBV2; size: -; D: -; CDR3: CASISGEQGTQTYNSPLHF; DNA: TGTGCCAGCATTTCGGGAGAACAGGGAACGCAGACTTATAATTCACCCCTCCACTTT
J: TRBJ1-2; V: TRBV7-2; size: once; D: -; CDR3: CASSPGRAVRNYGYTF; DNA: TGTGCCAGCAGCCCGGGACGGGCCGTGAGGAACTATGGCTACACCTTC
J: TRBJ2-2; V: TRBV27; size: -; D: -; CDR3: CASSFDRTSGELFF; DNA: TGTGCCAGCAGTTTTGACAGGACGAGTGGGGAGCTGTTTTTT
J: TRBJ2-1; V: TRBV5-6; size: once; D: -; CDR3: CASSTYQGYNEQFF; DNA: TGTGCCAGCAGCACCTACCAGGGTTACAATGAGCAGTTCTTC
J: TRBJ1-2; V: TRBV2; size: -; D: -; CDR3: CASSEDLLPWGDGYTF; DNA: TGTGCCAGCAGTGAAGATCTACTGCCCTGGGGAGATGGCTACACCTTC
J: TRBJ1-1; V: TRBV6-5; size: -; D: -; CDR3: CASSYGQNTEAFF; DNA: TGTGCCAGCAGTTACGGGCAGAACACTGAAGCTTTCTTT
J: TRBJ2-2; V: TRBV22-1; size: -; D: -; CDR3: CPGSASKWGQDTGELFF; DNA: TGTCCTGGGAGCGCATCGAAGTGGGGGCAGGACACCGGGGAGCTGTTTTTT
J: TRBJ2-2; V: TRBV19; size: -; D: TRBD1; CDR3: CASSPQGADTGELFF; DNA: TGTGCCAGTAGTCCACAGGGGGCTGACACCGGGGAGCTGTTTTTT
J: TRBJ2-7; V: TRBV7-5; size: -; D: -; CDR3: CVRSLKGGPISGKQTSGGTYEQYF; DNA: TGTGTCAGAAGCTTAAAGGGGGGCCCCATCTCAGGGAAACAAACTAGCGGGGGGACCTACGAGCAGTACTTC
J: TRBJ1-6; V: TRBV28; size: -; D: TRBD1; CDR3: CASSLGQGTATSPLHF; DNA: TGTGCCAGCAGTTTAGGGCAGGGGACAGCGACTTCACCCCTCCACTTT
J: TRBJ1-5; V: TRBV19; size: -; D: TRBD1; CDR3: CASGLDRGRQPQHF; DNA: TGTGCCAGTGGACTCGACAGGGGGCGGCAGCCCCAGCATTTT
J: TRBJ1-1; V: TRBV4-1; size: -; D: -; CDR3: CASDSGGSTEAFF; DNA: TGCGCCAGCGATTCGGGGGGGAGCACTGAAGCTTTCTTT
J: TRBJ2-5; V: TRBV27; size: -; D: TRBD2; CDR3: CASSLGGLAGVRETQYF; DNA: TGTGCCAGCAGTTTAGGGGGACTAGCGGGCGTCAGGGAGACCCAGTACTTC
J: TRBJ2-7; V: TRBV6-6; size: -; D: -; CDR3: CASIGLHEQYF; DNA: TGTGCCAGCATCGGTCTGCACGAGCAGTACTTC
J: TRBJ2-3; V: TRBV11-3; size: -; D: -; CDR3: CASSLQSGQDTQYF; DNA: TGTGCCAGCAGCTTGCAGAGCGGGCAAGATACGCAGTATTTT
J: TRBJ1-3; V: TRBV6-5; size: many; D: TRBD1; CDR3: CASSPDRGNTIYF; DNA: TGTGCCAGCAGCCCCGACAGGGGGAACACCATATATTTT
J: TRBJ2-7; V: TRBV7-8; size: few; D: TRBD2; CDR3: CASSQTSSEQYF; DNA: TGTGCCAGCAGCCAGACTAGCTCCGAGCAGTACTTC
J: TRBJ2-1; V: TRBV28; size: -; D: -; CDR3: CASSLARSNEQFF; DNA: TGTGCCAGCAGTCTTGCCAGGAGCAATGAGCAGTTCTTC
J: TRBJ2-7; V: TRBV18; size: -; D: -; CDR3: CASSPPGENEQYF; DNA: TGTGCCAGCTCACCACCGGGAGAAAACGAGCAGTACTTC
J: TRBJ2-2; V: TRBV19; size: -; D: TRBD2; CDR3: CASSSAGGLNTGELFF; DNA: TGTGCCAGTAGTTCCGCGGGGGGCCTAAACACCGGGGAGCTGTTTTTT
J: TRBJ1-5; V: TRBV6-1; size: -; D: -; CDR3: CASQARQPDQPQHF; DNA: TGTGCCAGCCAGGCCCGACAGCCGGATCAGCCCCAGCATTTT
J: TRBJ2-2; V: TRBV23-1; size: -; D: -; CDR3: CASSHVWWSNTGELFF; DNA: TGCGCCAGCAGTCATGTTTGGTGGTCCAACACCGGGGAGCTGTTTTTT
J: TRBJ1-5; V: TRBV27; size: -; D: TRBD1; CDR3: CASRPDRAGDQPQHF; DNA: TGTGCCAGCAGGCCGGACAGGGCGGGCGATCAGCCCCAGCATTTT
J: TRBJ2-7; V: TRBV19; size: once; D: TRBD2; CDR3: CASSIHGGGSSYEQYF; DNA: TGTGCCAGTAGTATCCACGGCGGGGGGAGCTCCTACGAGCAGTACTTC
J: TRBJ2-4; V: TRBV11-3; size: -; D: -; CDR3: CASSSRTGIQYF; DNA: TGTGCCAGCAGCTCGAGGACTGGCATTCAGTATTTC
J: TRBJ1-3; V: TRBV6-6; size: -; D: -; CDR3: CASSYSGFSGNTIYF; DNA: TGTGCCAGCAGTTACTCGGGGTTCTCTGGAAACACCATATATTTT
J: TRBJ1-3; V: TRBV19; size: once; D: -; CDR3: CASSAVISGNTIYF; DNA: TGTGCCAGTAGTGCGGTTATCTCTGGAAACACCATATATTTT
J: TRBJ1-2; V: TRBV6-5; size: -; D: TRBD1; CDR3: CASSLVRGADGYTF; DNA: TGTGCCAGCAGTTTAGTCAGGGGGGCCGATGGCTACACCTTC
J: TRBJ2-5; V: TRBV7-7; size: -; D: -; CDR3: CASSLLRGLGLETQYF; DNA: TGTGCCAGCAGCTTACTACGGGGGCTGGGGTTAGAGACCCAGTACTTC
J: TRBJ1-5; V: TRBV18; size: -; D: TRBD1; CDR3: CASSPDRLGIAGKYGQPQHF; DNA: TGTGCCAGCTCACCGGACAGGTTGGGTATAGCGGGAAAATACGGTCAGCCCCAGCATTTT
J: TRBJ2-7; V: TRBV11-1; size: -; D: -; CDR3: CASSSGGTGSYEQYF; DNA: TGTGCCAGCAGCTCAGGGGGGACGGGCTCCTACGAGCAGTACTTC
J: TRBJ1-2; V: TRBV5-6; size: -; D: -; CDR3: CASSSQGPFYGYTF; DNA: TGTGCCAGCAGCAGCCAGGGTCCTTTCTATGGCTACACCTTC
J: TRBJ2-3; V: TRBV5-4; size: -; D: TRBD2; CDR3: CASSLVRSSGGAGDTQYF; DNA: TGTGCCAGCAGCTTGGTGCGGTCTAGCGGGGGGGCCGGGGATACGCAGTATTTT
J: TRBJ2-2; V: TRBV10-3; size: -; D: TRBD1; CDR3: CAISDPSLGQGTGELFF; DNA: TGTGCCATCAGTGACCCCTCCTTGGGACAGGGGACCGGGGAGCTGTTTTTT
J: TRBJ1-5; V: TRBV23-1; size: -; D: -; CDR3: CASSPGDQPQHF; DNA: TGCGCCAGCAGTCCCGGGGATCAGCCCCAGCATTTT
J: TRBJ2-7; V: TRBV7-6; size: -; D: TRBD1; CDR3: CASTPEGTAGWGSSYEQYF; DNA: TGTGCCAGCACCCCTGAAGGGACAGCAGGGTGGGGGAGCTCCTACGAGCAGTACTTC
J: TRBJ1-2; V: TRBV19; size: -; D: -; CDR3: CASSIVSDRFGYTF; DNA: TGTGCCAGTAGTATAGTCAGCGACCGCTTTGGCTACACCTTC
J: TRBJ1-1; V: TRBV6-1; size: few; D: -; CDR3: CASTQLMNTEAFF; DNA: TGTGCCAGCACCCAGCTTATGAACACTGAAGCTTTCTTT
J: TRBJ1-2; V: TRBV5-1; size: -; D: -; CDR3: CASSLWEGESSRGYTF; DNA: TGCGCCAGCAGCTTGTGGGAGGGGGAATCTTCTCGTGGCTACACCTTC
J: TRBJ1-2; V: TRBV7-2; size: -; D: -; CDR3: CASSLGGRGYTF; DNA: TGTGCCAGCAGCTTAGGAGGAAGGGGCTACACCTTC
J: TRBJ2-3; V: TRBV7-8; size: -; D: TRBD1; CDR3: CASSWGQVVDTQYF; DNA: TGTGCCAGCAGCTGGGGACAGGTAGTAGATACGCAGTATTTT
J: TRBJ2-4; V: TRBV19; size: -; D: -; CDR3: CACFPVRAAKNIQYF; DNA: TGTGCCTGCTTCCCTGTAAGGGCGGCCAAAAACATTCAGTACTTC
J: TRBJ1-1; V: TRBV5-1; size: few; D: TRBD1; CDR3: CASSTRGEYTEAFF; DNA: TGCGCCAGCAGCACCAGGGGGGAGTACACTGAAGCTTTCTTT
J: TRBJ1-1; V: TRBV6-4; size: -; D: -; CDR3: CASRAGMNTEAFF; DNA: TGTGCCAGCAGGGCCGGGATGAACACTGAAGCTTTCTTT
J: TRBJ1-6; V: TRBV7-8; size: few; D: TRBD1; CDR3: CASSNGQGNSPLHF; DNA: TGTGCCAGCAGCAACGGACAGGGGAATTCACCCCTCCACTTT
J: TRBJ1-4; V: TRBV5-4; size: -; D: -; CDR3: CASSRDGANEKLFF; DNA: TGTGCCAGCAGCAGGGACGGGGCAAATGAAAAACTGTTTTTT
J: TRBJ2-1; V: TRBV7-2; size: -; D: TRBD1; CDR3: CASSLRDRGNEQFF; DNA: TGTGCCAGCAGCCTACGGGACAGGGGCAATGAGCAGTTCTTC
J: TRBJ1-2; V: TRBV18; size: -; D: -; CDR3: CASSPQGTEGYTF; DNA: TGTGCCAGCTCACCACAAGGAACGGAAGGCTACACCTTC
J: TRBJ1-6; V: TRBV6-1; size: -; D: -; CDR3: CASSEDWSRSPLHF; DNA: TGTGCCAGCAGTGAAGATTGGAGTCGGTCACCCCTCCACTTT
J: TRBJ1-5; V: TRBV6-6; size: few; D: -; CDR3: CASSYSSNQPQHF; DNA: TGTGCCAGCAGTTACTCGAGCAATCAGCCCCAGCATTTT
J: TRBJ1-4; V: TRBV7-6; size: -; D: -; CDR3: CASSPNGWGTNEKLFF; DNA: TGTGCCAGCAGCCCGAATGGGTGGGGGACTAATGAAAAACTGTTTTTT
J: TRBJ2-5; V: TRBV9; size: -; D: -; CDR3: CASSVGLPRETQYF; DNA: TGTGCCAGCAGCGTAGGACTACCCCGAGAGACCCAGTACTTC
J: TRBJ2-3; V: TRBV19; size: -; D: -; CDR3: CASSIWGSTDTQYF; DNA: TGTGCCAGTAGTATCTGGGGAAGCACAGATACGCAGTATTTT
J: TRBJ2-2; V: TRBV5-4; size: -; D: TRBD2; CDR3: CASSPGLAGNTGELFF; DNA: TGTGCCAGCAGCCCCGGACTAGCGGGGAACACCGGGGAGCTGTTTTTT
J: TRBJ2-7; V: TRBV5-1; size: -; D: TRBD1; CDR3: CASSRDRAYEQYF; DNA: TGCGCCAGCAGCCGGGACAGGGCCTACGAGCAGTACTTC
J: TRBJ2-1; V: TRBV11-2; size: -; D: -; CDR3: CASSLDRDGFQFF; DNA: TGTGCCAGCAGCTTAGATCGGGACGGATTTCAGTTCTTC
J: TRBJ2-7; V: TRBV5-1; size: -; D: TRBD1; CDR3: CASTRTGGYEQYF; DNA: TGCGCCAGCACCCGGACAGGGGGCTACGAGCAGTACTTC
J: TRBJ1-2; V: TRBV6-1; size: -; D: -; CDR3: CATNSDPYGYTF; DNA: TGTGCCACCAACTCTGACCCCTATGGCTACACCTTC
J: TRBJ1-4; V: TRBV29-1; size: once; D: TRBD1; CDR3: CSVGVPGGFNEKLFF; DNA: TGCAGCGTGGGGGTCCCAGGGGGCTTTAATGAAAAACTGTTTTTT